A selection of T cell receptor beta chains follows, all from one sample in a study of T cells after yellow fever vaccination. From the 5' RACE reads, TCRdb called clonotypes with MiXCR, one entry per CDR3 protein. Among around 610,000 distinct CDR3 sequences, roughly 13% were seen once, and the ten largest hold more than 13%. Specimen: PBMCs, collected on the day of the yellow fever booster vaccination. These receptors came from a man aged 25-40 years who received the YFV17D yellow fever vaccine. The CDR3 runs from the conserved cysteine through the conserved F or W. The D gene is left open where the match is weak. Only part of the rows carry a size: once, few, many, or a class if the clone is expanded.

length,size,V,D,J,DNA,CDR3
15,few,TRBV7-3,TRBD2,TRBJ2-3,TGTGCCAGCAGCTCCCGACTAGCGGCCACAGATACGCAGTATTTT,CASSSRLAATDTQYF
19,few,TRBV29-1,TRBD2,TRBJ2-1,TGCAGCCTTCTGTGCAAGAGTAGCGGGAGGGCCTTCATTGTTCATGAGCAGTTCTTC,CSLLCKSSGRAFIVHEQFF
17,few,TRBV24-1,TRBD2,TRBJ2-1,TGTGCCACCAGTGATTTGCAACAAGCGGGGGCTCGCAATGAGCAGTTCTTC,CATSDLQQAGARNEQFF
17,.,TRBV7-6,TRBD1,TRBJ2-7,TGTGCCAGCAGCTCCCTGGGAGGACAGGGGGCGCACTACGAGCAGTACTTC,CASSSLGGQGAHYEQYF
14,many,TRBV6-1,TRBD1,TRBJ1-2,TGTGCCAGCAGAACAGGGGGCTCCTACTATGGCTACACCTTC,CASRTGGSYYGYTF
14,few,TRBV7-3,.,TRBJ2-3,TGTGCCAGCAGCTTAAGACAGAACACAGATACGCAGTATTTT,CASSLRQNTDTQYF
14,.,TRBV9,.,TRBJ1-1,TGTGCCAGCAGCGTAGGGTTCGGGGACACTGAAGCTTTCTTT,CASSVGFGDTEAFF
18,few,TRBV6-1,TRBD2,TRBJ2-1,TGTGCCAGCAGACCACCCCGACTAGCGATAAGCTCCTACAATGAGCAGTTCTTC,CASRPPRLAISSYNEQFF
17,few,TRBV2,TRBD1,TRBJ1-2,TGTGCCAGCAGGGACCGGGACAGGCTACTCCATAACTATGGCTACACCTTC,CASRDRDRLLHNYGYTF
16,.,TRBV4-3,.,TRBJ2-7,TGCGCCAGCAGCCAAGATCTTCGGACTAACTCCTACGAGCAGTACTTC,CASSQDLRTNSYEQYF
11,.,TRBV20-1,.,TRBJ2-7,TGCAGTGCTCAACTAGCTTACGAGCAGTACTTC,CSAQLAYEQYF
15,few,TRBV20-1,TRBD1,TRBJ2-6,TGCAGTGCGACGGACAGGGGCCGTGGGGCCAACGTCCTGACTTTC,CSATDRGRGANVLTF
15,few,TRBV6-1,TRBD2,TRBJ2-3,TGTGCCAGCAGTGAACCCGCTAGCGGGGGCGGGAGGCAGTATTTT,CASSEPASGGGRQYF
12,.,TRBV12-3/TRBV12-4,.,TRBJ2-1,TGTGCCAGCAGCCAGACTCCGGGAGAGCAGTTCTTC,CASSQTPGEQFF
16,.,TRBV4-3,TRBD2,TRBJ2-1,TGCGCCAGCAGCCACGATAGGACTAGCCGAGCAAGTGAGCAGTTCTTC,CASSHDRTSRASEQFF
11,.,TRBV20-1,.,TRBJ2-3,TGCAGTGCTAAGAGGAAGGATACGCAGTATTTT,CSAKRKDTQYF
15,many,TRBV19,TRBD1,TRBJ1-5,TGTGCCAGTAGCCGACAGGGGGATTTCAATCAGCCCCAGCATTTT,CASSRQGDFNQPQHF
17,few,TRBV5-1,TRBD2,TRBJ2-1,TGCGCCAGCAGCCCACTAGGGGAGACTAGCGGGAGCAATGAGCAGTTCTTC,CASSPLGETSGSNEQFF
13,.,TRBV24-1,.,TRBJ2-3,TGTGCCACCAGTGACTCTAGTGTAGATACGCAGTATTTT,CATSDSSVDTQYF
10,.,TRBV29-1,TRBD1,TRBJ1-2,TGCAGCGTCCGGACAGGGCACGACACCTTC,CSVRTGHDTF
14,.,TRBV7-9,TRBD1,TRBJ1-2,TGTGCCAGCAGCCTCGGACAGGCAGCCAGTGGCTACACCTTC,CASSLGQAASGYTF
15,few,TRBV6-5,.,TRBJ2-7,TGTGCCAGCAGCAAGGACAGACGCACCTCCTACGAGCAGTACTTC,CASSKDRRTSYEQYF
15,few,TRBV7-6,.,TRBJ2-7,TGTGCCAGCAGCTTAGTTGGGAGGCTCTCCTACGAGCAGTACTTC,CASSLVGRLSYEQYF
15,.,TRBV29-1,.,TRBJ2-2,TGCAGCGTTGATACGGGGGGCCCTCTCACCGGGGAGCTGTTTTTT,CSVDTGGPLTGELFF
12,.,TRBV5-6,.,TRBJ1-1,TGTGCCAGCAGTCTTCAACGGATTGAAGCTTTCTTT,CASSLQRIEAFF
12,.,TRBV20-1,.,TRBJ2-1,TGCAGTGCTAGTATTAGTTTGGATGAGCAGTTCTTC,CSASISLDEQFF
13,.,TRBV19,.,TRBJ2-5,TGTGCCAGTAGACGAGTGGCCCAAGAGACCCAGTACTTC,CASRRVAQETQYF
11,many,TRBV7-9,.,TRBJ2-5,TGCGCCAGCAGCGACCAAGAGACCCAGTACTTC,CASSDQETQYF
15,.,TRBV6-2/TRBV6-3,TRBD1,TRBJ2-7,TGTGCCAGCAGCTTTCGAGACAGGGAAAGCTACGAGCAGTACTTC,CASSFRDRESYEQYF
14,.,TRBV19,TRBD2,TRBJ2-3,TGTGCCAGTACGACTAGCGGGAGTGGTGATACGCAGTATTTT,CASTTSGSGDTQYF
15,.,TRBV7-9,TRBD2,TRBJ2-7,TGTGCCAGCAGCTCCGGGACTAGCGGGAGGTATGAGCAGTACTTC,CASSSGTSGRYEQYF
12,.,TRBV12-3/TRBV12-4,.,TRBJ2-7,TGTGCCAGCAGGAGGGAGGACTACGAGCAGTACTTC,CASRREDYEQYF
12,.,TRBV20-1,.,TRBJ2-4,TGCAGTGCACCTCGAGGGCGACACATTCAGTACTTC,CSAPRGRHIQYF
17,.,TRBV6-1,TRBD2,TRBJ2-1,TGTGCCAGCAGTACCCGGACTAGCGGGAGGAAATACAATGAGCAGTTCTTC,CASSTRTSGRKYNEQFF
14,.,TRBV20-1,.,TRBJ2-5,TGCAGTGCTAGTGGGGGGGCGCCACAAGAGACCCAGTACTTC,CSASGGAPQETQYF
14,many,TRBV7-7,.,TRBJ2-5,TGTGCTAGCAGCTTAGCCGGACAGCAAGAGACCCAGTACTTC,CASSLAGQQETQYF
16,.,TRBV6-1,TRBD2,TRBJ2-1,TGTGCCAGCAGTGAACAAGCTAGCGGAACCTACAATGAGCAGTTCTTC,CASSEQASGTYNEQFF
15,many,TRBV20-1,.,TRBJ1-6,TGCAGTGCCAAGGGATCAGGGGTTTTTGATTCACCCCTCCACTTT,CSAKGSGVFDSPLHF
14,.,TRBV9,.,TRBJ2-1,TGTGCCAGCAGCGCGGGGGACGCAAAGGGTGAGCAGTTCTTC,CASSAGDAKGEQFF
16,few,TRBV5-1,TRBD2,TRBJ2-2,TGCGCCAGCAGAACTAGCGGGTACTACCGGTTCGGGGAGCTGTTTTTT,CASRTSGYYRFGELFF
13,.,TRBV24-1,.,TRBJ2-5,TGTGCCACCAGTGCGGGTAGCAGGGCGACCCAGTACTTC,CATSAGSRATQYF